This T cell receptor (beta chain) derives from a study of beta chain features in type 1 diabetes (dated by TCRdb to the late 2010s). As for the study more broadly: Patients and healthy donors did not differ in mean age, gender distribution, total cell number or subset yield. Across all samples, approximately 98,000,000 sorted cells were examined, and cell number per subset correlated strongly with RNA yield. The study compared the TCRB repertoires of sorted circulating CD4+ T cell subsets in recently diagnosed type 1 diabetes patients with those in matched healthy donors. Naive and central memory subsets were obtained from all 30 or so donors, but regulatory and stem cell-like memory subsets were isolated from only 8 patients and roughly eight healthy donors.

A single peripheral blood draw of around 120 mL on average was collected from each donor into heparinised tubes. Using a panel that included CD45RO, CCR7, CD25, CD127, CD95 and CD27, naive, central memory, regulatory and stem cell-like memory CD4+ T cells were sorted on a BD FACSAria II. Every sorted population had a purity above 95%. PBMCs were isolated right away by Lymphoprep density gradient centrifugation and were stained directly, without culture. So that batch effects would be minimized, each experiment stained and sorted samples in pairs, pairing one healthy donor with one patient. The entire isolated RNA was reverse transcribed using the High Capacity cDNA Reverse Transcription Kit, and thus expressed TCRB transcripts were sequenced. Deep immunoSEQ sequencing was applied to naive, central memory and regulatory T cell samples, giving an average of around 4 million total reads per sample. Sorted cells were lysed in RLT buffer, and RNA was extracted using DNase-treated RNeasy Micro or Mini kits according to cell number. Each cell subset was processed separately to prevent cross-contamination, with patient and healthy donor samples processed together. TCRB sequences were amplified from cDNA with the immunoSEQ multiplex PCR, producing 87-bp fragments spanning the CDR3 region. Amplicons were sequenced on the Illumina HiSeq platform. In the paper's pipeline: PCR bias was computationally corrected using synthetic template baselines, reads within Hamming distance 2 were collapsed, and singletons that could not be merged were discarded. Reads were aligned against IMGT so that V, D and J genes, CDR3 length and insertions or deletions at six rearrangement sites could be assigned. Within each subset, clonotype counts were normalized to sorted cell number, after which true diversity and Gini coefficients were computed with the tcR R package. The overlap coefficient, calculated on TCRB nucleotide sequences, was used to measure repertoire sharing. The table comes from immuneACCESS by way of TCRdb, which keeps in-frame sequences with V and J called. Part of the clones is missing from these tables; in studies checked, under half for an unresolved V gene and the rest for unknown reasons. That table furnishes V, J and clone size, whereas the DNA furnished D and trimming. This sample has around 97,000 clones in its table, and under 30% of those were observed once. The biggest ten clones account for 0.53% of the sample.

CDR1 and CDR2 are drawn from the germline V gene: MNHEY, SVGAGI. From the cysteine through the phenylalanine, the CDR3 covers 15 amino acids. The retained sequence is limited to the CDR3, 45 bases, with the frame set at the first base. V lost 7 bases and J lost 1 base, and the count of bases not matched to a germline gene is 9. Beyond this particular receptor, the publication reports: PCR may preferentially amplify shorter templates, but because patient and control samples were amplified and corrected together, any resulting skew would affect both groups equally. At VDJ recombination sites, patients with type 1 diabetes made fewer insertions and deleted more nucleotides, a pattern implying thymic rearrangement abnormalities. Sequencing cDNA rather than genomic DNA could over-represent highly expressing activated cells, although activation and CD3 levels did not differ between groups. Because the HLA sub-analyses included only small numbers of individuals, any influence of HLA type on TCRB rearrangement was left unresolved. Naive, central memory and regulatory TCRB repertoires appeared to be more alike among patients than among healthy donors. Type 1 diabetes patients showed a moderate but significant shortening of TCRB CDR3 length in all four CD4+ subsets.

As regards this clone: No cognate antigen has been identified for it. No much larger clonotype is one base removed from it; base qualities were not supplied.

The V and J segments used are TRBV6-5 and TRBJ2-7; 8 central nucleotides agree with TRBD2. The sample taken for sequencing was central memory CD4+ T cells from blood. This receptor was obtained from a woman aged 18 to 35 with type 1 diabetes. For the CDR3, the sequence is CASNNTGTSSYEQYF. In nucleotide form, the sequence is TGTGCCAGCAACAACACCGGGACTAGTTCCTACGAGCAGTACTTC.